This T cell receptor beta chain was documented in a study of cytomegalovirus exposure and HLA in healthy donors. Background on the study: An earlier analysis found fewer than 140 million unique TCR beta sequences from about 190 million T cells. Study-wide results and limits: 150 or so TCR beta chains were listed as cytomegalovirus-associated.

Those who donated were healthy bone marrow donors. PCR primers comprised 60 Vbeta and 13 Jbeta primers. Sequencing was performed with immunoSEQ multiplex PCR; in TCRdb, only in-frame clones are kept and a portion is missing. Altogether over 150,000 clones are present, 75% being singletons, with the ten largest covering around 4.6%. Concerning this clone: The antigen is unknown.

The origin of this receptor is a male donor in good health and CMV-seronegative. Sample: PBMCs.

CDR3 sequence (DNA): TGTGCCAGTAGCTCCCCGGGACAGGGTTACTACAATGAGCAGTTCTTC. Translated, it gives CASSSPGQGYYNEQFF. The V gene is TRBV19, the J gene TRBJ2-1, with 9 positions matching TRBD1. This CDR3 has 16 amino acids. The germline V gene has CDR1 LNHDA and CDR2 SQIVND (reference sequence). Trimming cost V 6 bases and J 3 bases; bases outside gene matches: 9.